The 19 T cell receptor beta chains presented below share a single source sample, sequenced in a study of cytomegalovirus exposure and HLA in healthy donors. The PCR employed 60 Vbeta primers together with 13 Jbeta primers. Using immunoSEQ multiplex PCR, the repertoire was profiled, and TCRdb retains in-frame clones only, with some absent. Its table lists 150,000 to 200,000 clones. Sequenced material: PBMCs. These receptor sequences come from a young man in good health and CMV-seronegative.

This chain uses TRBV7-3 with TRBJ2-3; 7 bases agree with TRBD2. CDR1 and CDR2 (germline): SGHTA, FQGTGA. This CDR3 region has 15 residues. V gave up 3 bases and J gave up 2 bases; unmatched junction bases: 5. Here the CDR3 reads CASSLGGGVTDTQYF. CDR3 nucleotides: TGTGCCAGCAGCTTGGGGGGAGGGGTCACAGATACGCAGTATTTT.

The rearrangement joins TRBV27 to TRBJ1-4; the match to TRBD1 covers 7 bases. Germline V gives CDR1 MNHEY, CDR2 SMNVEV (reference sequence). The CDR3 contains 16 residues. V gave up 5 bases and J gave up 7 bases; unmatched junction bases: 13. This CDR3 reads CASSIYRGGTLEKLFF. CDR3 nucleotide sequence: TGTGCCAGCAGTATTTACAGGGGAGGAACCCTTGAAAAACTGTTTTTT.

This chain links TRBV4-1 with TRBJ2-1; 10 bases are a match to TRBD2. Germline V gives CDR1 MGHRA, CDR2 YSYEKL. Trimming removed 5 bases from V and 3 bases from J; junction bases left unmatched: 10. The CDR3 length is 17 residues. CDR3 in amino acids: CASSSAASGSYYNEQFF. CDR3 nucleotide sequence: TGCGCCAGCAGCAGTGCGGCTAGCGGGAGCTACTACAATGAGCAGTTCTTC.

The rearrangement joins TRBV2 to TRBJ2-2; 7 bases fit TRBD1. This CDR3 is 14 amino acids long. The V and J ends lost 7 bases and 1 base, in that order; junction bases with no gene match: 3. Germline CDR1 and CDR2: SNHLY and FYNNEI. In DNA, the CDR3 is TGTGCCAGCATACAGGGGTTGAACACCGGGGAGCTGTTTTTT. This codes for CASIQGLNTGELFF. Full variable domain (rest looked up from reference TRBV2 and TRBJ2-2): EPEVTQTPSHQVTQMGQEVILRCVPISNHLYFYWYRQILGQKVEFLVSFYNNEISEKSEIFDDQFSVERPDGSNFTLKIRSTKLEDSAMYFCASIQGLNTGELFFGEGSRLTVL.

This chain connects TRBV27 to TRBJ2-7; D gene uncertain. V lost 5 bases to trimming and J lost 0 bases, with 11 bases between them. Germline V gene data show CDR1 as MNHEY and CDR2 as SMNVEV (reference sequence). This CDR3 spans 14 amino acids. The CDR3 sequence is CASSTSPISYEQYF. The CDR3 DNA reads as TGTGCCAGCAGTACCAGTCCCATCTCCTACGAGCAGTACTTC.

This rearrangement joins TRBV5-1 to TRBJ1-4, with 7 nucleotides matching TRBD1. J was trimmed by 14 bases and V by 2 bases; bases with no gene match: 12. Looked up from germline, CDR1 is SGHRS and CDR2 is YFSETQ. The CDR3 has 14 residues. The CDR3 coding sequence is TGCGCCAGCAGCTTTGGGACAGAAGGGCTTGGGCTGTTTTTT. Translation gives CASSFGTEGLGLFF.

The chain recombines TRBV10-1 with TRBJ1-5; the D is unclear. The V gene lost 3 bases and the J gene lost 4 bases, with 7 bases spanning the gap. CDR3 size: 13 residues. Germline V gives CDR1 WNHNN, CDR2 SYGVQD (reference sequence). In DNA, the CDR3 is TGCGCCAGCAGTGACACGGGGAATCAGCCCCAGCATTTT. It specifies CASSDTGNQPQHF.

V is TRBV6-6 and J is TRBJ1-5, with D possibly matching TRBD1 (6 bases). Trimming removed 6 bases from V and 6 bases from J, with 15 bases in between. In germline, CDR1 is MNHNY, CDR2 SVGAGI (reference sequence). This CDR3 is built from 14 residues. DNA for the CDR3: TGTGCCAGCAGCCTGGGGGGGGCGGGTCAGCCCCAGCATTTT. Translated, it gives CASSLGGAGQPQHF.

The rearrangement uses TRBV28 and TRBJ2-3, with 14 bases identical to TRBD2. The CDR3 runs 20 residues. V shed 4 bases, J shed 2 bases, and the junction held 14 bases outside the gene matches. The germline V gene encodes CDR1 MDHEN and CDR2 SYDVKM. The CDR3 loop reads CASSYPGTSGGEVYTDTQYF. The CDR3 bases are TGTGCCAGCAGTTATCCCGGGACTAGCGGGGGAGAGGTCTACACAGATACGCAGTATTTT.

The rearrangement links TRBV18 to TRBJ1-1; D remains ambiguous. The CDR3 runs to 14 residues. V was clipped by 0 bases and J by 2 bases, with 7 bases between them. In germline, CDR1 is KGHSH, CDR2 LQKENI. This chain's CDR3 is CASSPPWSNTEAFF. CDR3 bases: TGTGCCAGCTCACCACCGTGGAGTAACACTGAAGCTTTCTTT.

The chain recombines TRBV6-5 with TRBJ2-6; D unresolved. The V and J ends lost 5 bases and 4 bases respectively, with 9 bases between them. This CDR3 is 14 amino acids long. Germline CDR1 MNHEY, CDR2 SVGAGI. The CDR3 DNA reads TGTGCCAGCAGTCCCTATAGAGGGGCCAACGTCCTGACTTTC. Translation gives CASSPYRGANVLTF.

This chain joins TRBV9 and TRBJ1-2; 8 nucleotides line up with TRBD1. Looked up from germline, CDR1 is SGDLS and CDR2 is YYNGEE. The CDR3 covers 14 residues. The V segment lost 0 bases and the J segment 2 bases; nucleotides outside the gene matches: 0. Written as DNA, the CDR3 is TGTGCCAGCAGCGTAGGACAGGGGAACTATGGCTACACCTTC. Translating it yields CASSVGQGNYGYTF.

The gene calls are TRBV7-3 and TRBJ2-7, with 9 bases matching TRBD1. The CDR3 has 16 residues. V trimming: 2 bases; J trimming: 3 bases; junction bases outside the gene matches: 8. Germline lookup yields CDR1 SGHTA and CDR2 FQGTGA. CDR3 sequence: CASSLSGTGYDYEQYF. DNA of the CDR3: TGTGCCAGCAGCTTATCCGGGACAGGGTACGACTACGAGCAGTACTTC.

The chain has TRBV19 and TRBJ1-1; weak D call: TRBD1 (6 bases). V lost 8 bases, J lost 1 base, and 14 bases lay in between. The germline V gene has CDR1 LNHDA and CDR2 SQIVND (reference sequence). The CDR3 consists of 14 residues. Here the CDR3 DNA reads TGTGCCAGTCATTGGGACACTAAGAACACTGAAGCTTTCTTT. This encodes CASHWDTKNTEAFF.

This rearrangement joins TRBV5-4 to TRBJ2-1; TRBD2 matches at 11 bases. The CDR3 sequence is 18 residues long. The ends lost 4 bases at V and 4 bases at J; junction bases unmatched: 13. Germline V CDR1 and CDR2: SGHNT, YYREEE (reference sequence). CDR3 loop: CASSLNLAGGSGYNEQFF. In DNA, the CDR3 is TGTGCCAGCAGCCTAAACCTAGCGGGAGGTTCTGGATACAATGAGCAGTTCTTC.

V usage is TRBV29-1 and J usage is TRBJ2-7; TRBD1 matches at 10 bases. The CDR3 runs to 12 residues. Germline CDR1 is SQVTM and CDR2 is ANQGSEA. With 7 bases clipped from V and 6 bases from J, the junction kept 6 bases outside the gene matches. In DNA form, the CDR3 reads TGCAGCGCTGGGACAGGGGACGCCGAGCAGTACTTC. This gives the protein CSAGTGDAEQYF.

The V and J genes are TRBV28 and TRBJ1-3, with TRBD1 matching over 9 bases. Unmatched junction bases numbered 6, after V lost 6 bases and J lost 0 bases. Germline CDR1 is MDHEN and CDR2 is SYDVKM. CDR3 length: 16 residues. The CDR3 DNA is TGTGCCAGCAGACCCGGGACAGGGCGCTCTGGAAACACCATATATTTT. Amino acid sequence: CASRPGTGRSGNTIYF.

CDR3 DNA sequence: TGTGCCAGCAGTGAGACTAGCGGGATTTACAATGAGCAGTTCTTC. It translates to CASSETSGIYNEQFF. V gene TRBV25-1 combines with J gene TRBJ2-1; 11 bases fit TRBD2. The junction had 2 bases not matched to a gene; V was cut back by 3 bases and J by 4 bases. From germline, CDR1 is MGHDK and CDR2 SYGVNS. The CDR3 is made up of 15 amino acids.

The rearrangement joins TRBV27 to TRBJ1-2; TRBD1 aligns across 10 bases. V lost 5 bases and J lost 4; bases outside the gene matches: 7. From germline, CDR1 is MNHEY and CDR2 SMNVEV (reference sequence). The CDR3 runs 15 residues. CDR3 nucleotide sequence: TGTGCCAGCAGTCCGCCGGGACAGGGGATCTATGGCTACACCTTC. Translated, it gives CASSPPGQGIYGYTF.